This TCR beta chain was recorded in a study of CD8+ T cells in alopecia areata. Extraction of RNA preceded its reverse transcription into cDNA, which served as the sequencing template. Only in-frame clones appear in the TCRdb table, and some are missing; sequencing was by immunoSEQ multiplex PCR. The repertoire holds roughly 150,000 clones, 40% to 60% seen once, with just under 20% in the top ten. The CDR3 is 13 amino acids. Germline V gene data show CDR1 as SNHLY and CDR2 as FYNNEI. V lost 0 bases, J lost 12 bases, and 9 bases lay in between. This sequence was found in a human donor with alopecia areata. The gene calls are TRBV2 and TRBJ1-6; D gene unclear. The sample was CD8+ T cells sorted from blood, taken at week 0. The CDR3 loop reads CASSEAASRPLHF. The CDR3 bases are TGTGCCAGCAGTGAAGCGGCCAGCCGACCCCTCCACTTT.